This T cell receptor beta chain derives from a study of blood T cells in healthy people across ages. Worth noting for this clonotype: No antigen is known for it.

Alongside a J-beta primer mix, a sample-barcoded 5' primer served in a second PCR lasting about 7 to 12 cycles. One entry per CDR3 protein, called by TCRdb with MiXCR from the 5' RACE reads. The sample includes hundreds of thousands of distinct CDR3 sequences, more than 40% of them seen just once. The length of the CDR3 is 15 residues. Germline V gene sequence: CDR1 LNHNV, CDR2 YYDKDF (reference sequence). Losses at the gene ends were 0 bases for V and 7 bases for J; bases not matched to a gene: 3. Study-wide results and caveats: Per million T cells, the diversity of TCR beta decreased roughly linearly as age advanced. Strong correlation existed between TCR beta diversity and naive T cell percentage.

The chain is built from TRBV15 and TRBJ2-1, with 10 bases identical to TRBD2. This TCR derives from a woman in her sixties or seventies in good health. Input material: blood. The CDR3 protein is CATSREQLAGNEQFF. In nucleotides, the CDR3 is TGTGCCACCAGCAGAGAGCAACTAGCGGGAAATGAGCAGTTCTTC.